These 10 T cell receptor beta chains were all obtained from the same sample, sequenced in a study of T-cell reconstitution after alpha-beta-depleted transplantation in children. TCRbeta library construction was performed incorporating unique molecular identifiers. TCRdb recomputed calls from the PCR reads with MiXCR, one row per CDR3 protein. The sample includes about 540,000 distinct CDR3 sequences, over 20% seen only once; the top ten take just over 35%. The input for sequencing was PBMCs, taken before TCRalphabeta/CD19-depleted stem cell transplant. These receptors were taken from a boy less than two years old with Wiskott-Aldrich syndrome, due to receive a stem cell transplant.

The table lists this clonotype with a few counts. The conserved closing phenylalanine or tryptophan is absent in this CDR3, likely reflecting a read error. The DNA is left out, because the CDR3 cannot be placed on it with certainty; the CDR3 is given as TCRdb lists it. The chain links TRBV12-3 or TRBV12-4 to TRBJ1-5; the table names TRBD1, a call not compared with the DNA. Including both end residues, the CDR3 is 10 amino acids long. The CDR3 loop reads CASSPGGHRI.

This clonotype has more than one count but fewer than ten. This rearrangement joins TRBV29-1 to TRBJ1-1; D not certain. This CDR3 has 12 amino acids. CDR1 SQVTM and CDR2 ANQGSEA come from the germline V gene. V was trimmed by 6 bases and J by 2 bases, leaving 10 bases between them. The CDR3 region is CSVGIPNTEAFF. The CDR3 DNA reads as TGCAGCGTCGGGATTCCTAACACTGAAGCTTTCTTT.

The chain has TRBV5-1 and TRBJ2-1, with D possibly TRBD2 on 7 matching bases. CDR3 length: 13 amino acids. The germline V gene has CDR1 SGHRS and CDR2 YFSETQ. Trimming stripped 4 bases from V and 9 bases from J, with 14 bases between. The CDR3 nucleotides read TGCGCCAGCAGCAACGGGGGGCGGACTGAGCAGTTCTTC. Translation: CASSNGGRTEQFF. The full variable domain, in which reference TRBV5-1 and TRBJ2-1 provide the parts outside the CDR3, is KAGVTQTPRYLIKTRGQQVTLSCSPISGHRSVSWYQQTPGQGLQFLFEYFSETQRNKGNFPGRFSGRQFSNSRSEMNVSTLELGDSALYLCASSNGGRTEQFFGPGTRLTVL.

The chain combines TRBV6-2 or TRBV6-3 with TRBJ2-3; possible D gene TRBD2, 6 bases. The CDR3 contains 15 residues. Germline V gives CDR1 MNHEY, CDR2 SVGEGT. V was pared by 0 bases and J by 7 bases, with 14 bases between. CDR3 region: CASSYSILARNTQYF. CDR3 DNA sequence: TGTGCCAGCAGTTACTCGATTCTAGCGCGAAATACGCAGTATTTT.

In this sample, this clonotype turned up a few times. The chain recombines TRBV20-1 with TRBJ2-7; D possibly corresponds to TRBD2 (5 bases). There are 11 residues in the CDR3. Trimming cost V 1 base and J 4 bases, with 5 bases left between them. Germline V gives CDR1 DFQATT, CDR2 SNEGSKA (reference sequence). CDR3 amino acids: CSARGEYEQYF. The CDR3, as DNA: TGCAGTGCTAGAGGGGAGTACGAGCAGTACTTC.

The chain is built from TRBV20-1 and TRBJ2-1; TRBD2 agrees at 7 bases. V lost 6 bases, J lost 5 bases, and 10 bases stayed unmatched. CDR3 length equals 14 residues. Looked up from germline, CDR1 is DFQATT and CDR2 is SNEGSKA (reference sequence). CDR3 region: CSAWGGVENNEQFF. For the CDR3, the DNA is TGCAGTGCCTGGGGGGGAGTAGAAAACAATGAGCAGTTCTTC.

The chain carries TRBV7-9 and TRBJ2-5; D not certain. This CDR3 has 11 residues. The ends were cut back, 5 bases at V and 5 bases at J, with 6 bases in the middle. Germline-derived CDR1 and CDR2 are SEHNR and FQNEAQ (reference sequence). CDR3 nucleotides: TGTGCCAGCAGCGGGTCCGAGACCCAGTACTTC. As protein: CASSGSETQYF. Combining the CDR3 with reference TRBV7-9 and TRBJ2-5 gives the whole variable domain DTGVSQNPRHKITKRGQNVTFRCDPISEHNRLYWYRQTLGQGPEFLTYFQNEAQLEKSRLLSDRFSAERPKGSFSTLEIQRTEQGDSAMYLCASSGSETQYFGPGTRLLVL.

This chain links TRBV12-3 or TRBV12-4 with TRBJ2-3; no reliable D call. This CDR3 is 14 amino acids long. Between the trimmed V and J ends, which lost 2 bases and 7 bases, there was a span of 13 bases. The CDR3 DNA reads TGTGCCAGCAGTTTACGCCAAGTCTCGAATACGCAGTATTTT. It specifies CASSLRQVSNTQYF.

This clonotype was observed a few times. The chain carries TRBV20-1 and TRBJ1-1; D possibly corresponds to TRBD1 (6 bases). The CDR3 has 14 amino acids. Germline CDR1 is DFQATT and CDR2 is SNEGSKA (reference sequence). V shed 5 bases and J shed 3 bases, with 16 bases lying between them. CDR3 loop: CSAWGAGEYTEAFF. The CDR3 DNA reads TGCAGTGCTTGGGGGGCAGGGGAGTACACTGAAGCTTTCTTT.

This sequence joins TRBV24-1 and TRBJ2-1; 9 bases agree with TRBD2. The CDR3 runs to 16 residues. Germline CDR1 is KGHDR and CDR2 is SFDVKD. V gave up 2 bases and J gave up 1 base; unmatched junction bases: 2. CDR3 sequence reads: CATSDSSGMSYNEQFF. The CDR3 DNA follows: TGTGCCACCAGTGATTCTAGCGGGATGTCCTACAATGAGCAGTTCTTC.